This entry describes one TCR beta chain. V dropped 4 bases and J dropped 6 bases, with 14 bases sitting between them. Per the germline V gene, CDR1 is SEHNR and CDR2 is FQNEAQ (reference sequence). CDR3 size: 14 residues. The data are from a study of blood T cell repertoires in COVID-19. The wider study: The samples span acute and convalescent COVID-19 from the United States, Italy and Spain.

Clones were read by immunoSEQ multiplex PCR, and TCRdb kept only the in-frame ones, dropping some. In the table there are hundreds of thousands of clones, around 82% of which are singletons. Sequenced material: peripheral blood. The origin of this receptor is a man older than 75 with acute or convalescent COVID-19. The chain recombines TRBV7-9 with TRBJ2-3; D perhaps matches TRBD2 (6 bases). The CDR3 bases are TGTGCCAGCAGCTCCCCTCGGGCGGGGGATACGCAGTATTTT. Residues: CASSSPRAGDTQYF.